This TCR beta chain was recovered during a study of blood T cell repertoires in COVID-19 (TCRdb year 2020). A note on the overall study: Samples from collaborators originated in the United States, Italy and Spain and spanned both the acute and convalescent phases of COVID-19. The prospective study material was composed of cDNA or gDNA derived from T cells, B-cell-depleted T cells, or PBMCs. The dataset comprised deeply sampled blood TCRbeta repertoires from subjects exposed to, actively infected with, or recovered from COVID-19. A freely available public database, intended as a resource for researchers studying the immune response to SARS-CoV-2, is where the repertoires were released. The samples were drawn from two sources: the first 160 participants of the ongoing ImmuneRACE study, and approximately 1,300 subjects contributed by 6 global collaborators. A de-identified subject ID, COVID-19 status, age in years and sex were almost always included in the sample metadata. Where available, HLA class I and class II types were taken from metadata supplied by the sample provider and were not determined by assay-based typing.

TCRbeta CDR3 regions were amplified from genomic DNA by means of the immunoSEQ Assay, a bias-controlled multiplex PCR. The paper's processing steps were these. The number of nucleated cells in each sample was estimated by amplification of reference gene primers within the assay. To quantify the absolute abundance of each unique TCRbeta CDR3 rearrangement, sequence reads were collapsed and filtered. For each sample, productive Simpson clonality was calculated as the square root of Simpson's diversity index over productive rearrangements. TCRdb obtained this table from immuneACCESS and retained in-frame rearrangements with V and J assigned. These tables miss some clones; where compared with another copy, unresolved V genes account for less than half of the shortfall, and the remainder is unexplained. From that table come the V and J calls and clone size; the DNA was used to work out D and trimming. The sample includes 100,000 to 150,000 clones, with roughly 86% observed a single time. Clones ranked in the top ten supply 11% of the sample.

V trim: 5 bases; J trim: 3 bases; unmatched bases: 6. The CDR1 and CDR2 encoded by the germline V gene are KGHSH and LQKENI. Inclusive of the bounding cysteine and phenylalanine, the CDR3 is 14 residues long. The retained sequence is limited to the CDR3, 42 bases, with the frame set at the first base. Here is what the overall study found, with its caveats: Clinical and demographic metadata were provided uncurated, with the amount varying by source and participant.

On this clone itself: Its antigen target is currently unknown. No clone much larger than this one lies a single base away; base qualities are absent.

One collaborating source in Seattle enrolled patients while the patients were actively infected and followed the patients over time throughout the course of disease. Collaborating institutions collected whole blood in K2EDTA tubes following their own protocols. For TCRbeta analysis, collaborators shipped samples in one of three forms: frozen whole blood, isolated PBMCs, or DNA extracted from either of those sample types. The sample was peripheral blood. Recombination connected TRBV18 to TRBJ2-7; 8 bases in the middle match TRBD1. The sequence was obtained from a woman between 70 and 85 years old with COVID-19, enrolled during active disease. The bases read TGTGCCAGCTCAGCCGGGACAGGTTTCTACGAGCAGTACTTC. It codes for CASSAGTGFYEQYF.